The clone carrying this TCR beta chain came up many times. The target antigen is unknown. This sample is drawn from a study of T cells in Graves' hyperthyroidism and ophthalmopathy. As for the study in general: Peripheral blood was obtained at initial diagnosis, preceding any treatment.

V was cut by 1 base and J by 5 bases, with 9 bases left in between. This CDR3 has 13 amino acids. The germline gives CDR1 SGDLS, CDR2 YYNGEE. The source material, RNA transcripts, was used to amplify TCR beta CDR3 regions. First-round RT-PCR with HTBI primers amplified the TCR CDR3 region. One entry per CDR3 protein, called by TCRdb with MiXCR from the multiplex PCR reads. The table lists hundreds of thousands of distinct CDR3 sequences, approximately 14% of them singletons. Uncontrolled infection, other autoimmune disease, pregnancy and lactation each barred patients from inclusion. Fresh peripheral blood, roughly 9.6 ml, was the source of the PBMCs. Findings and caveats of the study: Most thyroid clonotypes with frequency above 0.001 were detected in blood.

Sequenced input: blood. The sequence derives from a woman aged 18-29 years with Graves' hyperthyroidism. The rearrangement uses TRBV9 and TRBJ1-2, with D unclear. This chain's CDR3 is CASSVTDEYGYTF. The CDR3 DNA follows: TGTGCCAGCAGCGTAACCGATGAATATGGCTACACCTTC.